The 29 T cell receptor beta chains listed next were all sequenced from one sample in a study of PD-L1 blockade in urothelial cancer. The time point: pretreatment peripheral blood. Profiled with immunoSEQ multiplex PCR; TCRdb holds only in-frame clones, not every one. The sample has 35,000 to 45,000 clones, roughly 84% seen once. Sequences were derived from PBMCs, sampled around atezolizumab (anti-PD-L1) treatment. Every receptor here comes from a donor at least 40 years old with urothelial cancer.

The chain is built from TRBV9 and TRBJ1-2; maybe TRBD1 (5 bases). CDR3 length equals 14 residues. V lost 4 bases to trimming and J lost 3 bases, with 13 bases between them. From germline, CDR1 is SGDLS and CDR2 YYNGEE. The DNA of the CDR3 is TGTGCCAGCAGCACTCAGGGTGTTGACTATGGCTACACCTTC. Translating it yields CASSTQGVDYGYTF.

The genes are TRBV9 and TRBJ1-2; D remains ambiguous. The CDR3 sequence is 15 residues long. V was clipped by 2 bases and J by 0 bases, with 11 bases between them. Germline V gives CDR1 SGDLS, CDR2 YYNGEE. CDR3 residues: CASSVPGWANYGYTF. The CDR3 DNA reads TGTGCCAGCAGCGTCCCGGGGTGGGCTAACTATGGCTACACCTTC.

V usage is TRBV10-3 and J usage is TRBJ1-5; D is uncertain. The V gene lost 3 bases and the J gene lost 0 bases, with 15 bases spanning the gap. The CDR3 length is 17 residues. Germline V gene lookup returns CDR1 ENHRY and CDR2 SYGVKD. This CDR3 reads CAISDGSGSGSNQPQHF. The CDR3 nucleotides read TGTGCCATCAGTGACGGGTCGGGGAGCGGTAGCAATCAGCCCCAGCATTTT.

In its sample, this clone was seen once. This sequence joins TRBV30 and TRBJ1-2; the match to TRBD1 covers 7 bases. The germline CDR1 and CDR2 sequences are GTSNPN and SVGIG (reference sequence). The CDR3 extends over 12 amino acids. The V gene end was trimmed by 0 bases and the J gene end by 8 bases; junction bases not matched to a gene: 3. For the CDR3, the DNA is TGTGCCTGGAGTGTAGGGGGCGCAGGCTACACCTTC. Translating it yields CAWSVGGAGYTF.

The chain links TRBV4-1 to TRBJ2-7; 7 bases fit TRBD1. V shed 3 bases and J 4 bases; nucleotides not matched to a gene: 6. Germline V gene lookup returns CDR1 MGHRA and CDR2 YSYEKL. The CDR3 loop spans 14 amino acids. In DNA, the CDR3 is TGCGCCAGCAGCCATACAGGGGTAGGGTACGAGCAGTACTTC. The encoded protein is CASSHTGVGYEQYF.

The chain joins TRBV28 to TRBJ1-2; 9 bases are shared with TRBD1. With 4 bases clipped from V and 9 bases from J, the junction kept 3 bases outside the gene matches. This CDR3 comprises 12 residues. Germline V CDR1 and CDR2: MDHEN, SYDVKM. The DNA of the CDR3 is TGTGCCAGCAGTTCCGGACAGGGGCGCTACACCTTC. Residues: CASSSGQGRYTF.

Concerning this clone: A read error may produce the germline difference seen at one junction end. The sample carries other DNA sequences with the same CDR3. J is TRBJ2-1 and V is TRBV5-4, with a weak D call TRBD1 (5 bases). The CDR3 length is 15 residues. Germline V CDR1 and CDR2: SGHNT, YYREEE (reference sequence). CDR3 nucleotides: TGCGCCAGCAGCCAAGAAAGGGGATACAGCAATGAGCAGTTCTTC. It is translated as CASSQERGYSNEQFF.

The rearrangement links TRBV21-1 to TRBJ2-1; the table assigns TRBD2, which was not confirmed against the DNA. TRBV21-1 is a documented pseudogene. The CDR3 consists of 17 residues. The CDR3 sequence is CASPDRGLAGSYNEQFF. CDR3 coding DNA: TGTGCCAGCCCGGACAGAGGACTAGCGGGCTCCTACAATGAGCAGTTCTTC.

The V call is TRBV29-1, the J call TRBJ2-1; 11 bases match TRBD2. The V and J ends lost 7 bases and 1 base, in that order; junction bases with no gene match: 9. CDR1 is SQVTM, CDR2 ANQGSEA, per germline. CDR3 length: 16 residues. The CDR3 protein is CSAGGLAGGSYNEQFF. The CDR3 nucleotides read TGCAGCGCCGGGGGGCTAGCGGGGGGTTCCTACAATGAGCAGTTCTTC.

This chain joins TRBV19 and TRBJ2-3, with 12 bases fitting TRBD2. Germline-derived CDR1 and CDR2 are LNHDA and SQIVND (reference sequence). V lost 3 bases to trimming and J lost 3 bases; unmatched junction nucleotides: 7. The CDR3 contains 17 residues. The CDR3 DNA reads as TGTGCCAGTAGTATGAGGCTAGCGGGAGGGTGGACAGATACGCAGTATTTT. Encoded protein: CASSMRLAGGWTDTQYF.

This chain joins TRBV30 and TRBJ1-2; TRBD1 matches 8 bases. V was pared by 4 bases and J by 4 bases, with 2 bases of the junction left unmatched. This CDR3 is 12 amino acids long. CDR1 and CDR2 (germline): GTSNPN, SVGIG (reference sequence). The CDR3 region has the DNA TGTGCCTGGACGGGACAGGCCTATGGCTACACCTTC. This gives the protein CAWTGQAYGYTF.

V and J are TRBV5-1 and TRBJ2-7; D might be TRBD1 (6 bases). Trimming stripped 5 bases from V and 4 bases from J, with 10 bases between. CDR1 SGHRS and CDR2 YFSETQ come from the germline V gene. The CDR3 is 12 residues long. CDR3 protein: CASSLTGYEQYF. Here the CDR3 DNA reads TGCGCCAGCAGTCTAACAGGGTACGAGCAGTACTTC.

The chain recombines TRBV27 with TRBJ2-3, with a weak D call TRBD2 (6 bases). The germline gives CDR1 MNHEY, CDR2 SMNVEV (reference sequence). V shed 7 bases and J shed 1 base, with 12 bases lying between them. This CDR3 spans 14 amino acids. The CDR3 is CASTPGLRTDTQYF. DNA for the CDR3: TGTGCCAGCACCCCGGGACTGCGCACAGATACGCAGTATTTT.

This chain links TRBV5-6 with TRBJ2-3, with D maybe TRBD2 (5 bases). V lost 4 bases and J 3 bases, leaving 12 bases between the germline ends. CDR3 size: 14 residues. The germline gives CDR1 SGHDT, CDR2 YYEEEE. The DNA for the CDR3 is TGTGCCAGCAGCCCTACTAGGGTTACAGATACGCAGTATTTT. Translated, it gives CASSPTRVTDTQYF.

V and J are TRBV10-1 and TRBJ1-5; the match to TRBD1 covers 7 bases. Germline V gene lookup returns CDR1 WNHNN and CDR2 SYGVQD (reference sequence). The ends lost 10 bases at V and 2 bases at J; junction bases unmatched: 14. This CDR3 is built from 16 residues. The CDR3 DNA follows: TGCGCCACCAGGACAGGCGGGTATGGTGGCAATCAGCCCCAGCATTTT. Translating it yields CATRTGGYGGNQPQHF.

This clone was seen once. The chain is built from TRBV19 and TRBJ2-3; maybe TRBD1 (5 bases). V was shortened by 3 bases and J by 3 bases, with 13 bases between the two germline ends. The length of the CDR3 is 15 residues. Germline values: CDR1 LNHDA, CDR2 SQIVND (reference sequence). CDR3 region: CASSMGQGWTDTQYF. CDR3 nucleotide sequence: TGTGCCAGTAGTATGGGGCAGGGCTGGACAGATACGCAGTATTTT.

This sequence joins TRBV4-3 and TRBJ1-1; D unclear. Trimming took 1 base from V and 2 from J, leaving 11 bases between them. Germline V lookup: CDR1 LGHNA, CDR2 YSLEER. The CDR3 is 15 residues long. The CDR3 reads CASSQGRSLNTEAFF. CDR3 DNA: TGCGCCAGCAGCCAAGGGAGGTCCCTAAACACTGAAGCTTTCTTT.

The gene calls are TRBV10-3 and TRBJ1-5; possible D gene TRBD1, 5 bases. Germline V CDR1 and CDR2: ENHRY, SYGVKD. The CDR3 sequence is 13 residues long. CDR3 nucleotides: TGTGGGTCGGGGGACCCAGGGCGTCAGCCCCAGCATTTT. Translation gives CGSGDPGRQPQHF.

The sample holds a few counts of this clone. The chain is built from TRBV11-3 and TRBJ1-2; tentatively, D is TRBD1 (5 bases). V dropped 2 bases and J dropped 2 bases, with 9 bases sitting between them. The germline V gene has CDR1 SGHNT and CDR2 YENEEA. CDR3 size: 14 residues. This chain's CDR3 is CASSLRSGNYGYTF. CDR3 DNA sequence: TGTGCCAGCAGCTTAAGATCAGGGAACTATGGCTACACCTTC.

This sequence joins TRBV27 and TRBJ1-2, with TRBD1 as a possible D gene (6 bases). Between the trimmed V and J ends, which lost 2 bases and 4 bases, there was a span of 11 bases. Germline CDR1 MNHEY, CDR2 SMNVEV (reference sequence). This CDR3 comprises 14 residues. CDR3 bases: TGTGCCAGCAGTTTACGGACAGACTCCTATGGCTACACCTTC. It specifies CASSLRTDSYGYTF.

This clone was picked up a small number of times. The chain recombines TRBV28 with TRBJ1-2, with TRBD1 matching 7 bases. The V and J ends lost 6 bases and 3 bases, in that order; junction bases with no gene match: 7. Germline V gene sequence: CDR1 MDHEN, CDR2 SYDVKM. This CDR3 comprises 14 residues. The CDR3 sequence is CASRRGGLDYGYTF. The CDR3 coding sequence is TGTGCCAGCAGACGAGGGGGCTTGGACTATGGCTACACCTTC.

This clone came up once. The chain uses TRBV11-3 and TRBJ1-1, with D possibly TRBD1 on 5 matching bases. Trimming pared 1 base from V and 3 bases from J, leaving 6 bases between. The CDR3 totals 13 residues. Germline V CDR1 and CDR2: SGHNT, YENEEA. DNA for the CDR3: TGTGCCAGCAGCTTAGGGGGGGACACTGAAGCTTTCTTT. Its protein is CASSLGGDTEAFF.

V and J are TRBV18 and TRBJ2-7, with TRBD2 as a possible D gene (6 bases). This CDR3 contains 13 residues. Germline CDR1 is KGHSH and CDR2 is LQKENI. With 1 base removed from V and 3 bases from J, the gap between germline ends came to 7 bases. CDR3 sequence reads: CASSPLADYEQYF. The DNA for the CDR3 is TGTGCCAGCTCACCACTAGCGGACTACGAGCAGTACTTC.

This clone has only one observation. The rearrangement uses TRBV19 and TRBJ2-1, with 10 positions matching TRBD2. J gave up 6 bases and V 11 bases, and 10 bases lay outside the gene matches. The CDR3 covers 14 residues. Germline V gene data show CDR1 as LNHDA and CDR2 as SQIVND (reference sequence). In DNA, the CDR3 is TGTGCCCCCGGGGGGCCTAGCGGGAGCAATGAGCAGTTCTTC. Protein: CAPGGPSGSNEQFF.

Only one count was recorded for this clone. This chain links TRBV29-1 with TRBJ2-5; unclear D gene. Germline CDR1 SQVTM, CDR2 ANQGSEA. V was clipped by 5 bases and J by 0 bases, with 7 bases between them. The CDR3 has 12 residues. DNA of the CDR3: TGCAGCGTTCGCGGAAACCAAGAGACCCAGTACTTC. Translating it yields CSVRGNQETQYF.

V and J are TRBV7-3 and TRBJ2-4; TRBD2 might be the D (7 bases). The germline V and J ends were trimmed by 2 bases and 5 bases, with 13 bases remaining between them. CDR1 is SGHTA, CDR2 FQGTGA, per germline. The CDR3 totals 15 residues. The DNA for the CDR3 is TGTGCCAGCAGCTTAGGCCCGGGGGGCCAAAACATTCAGTACTTC. Translated, it gives CASSLGPGGQNIQYF.

The genes are TRBV9 and TRBJ2-1; D perhaps matches TRBD1 (6 bases). V was shortened by 4 bases and J by 8 bases, with 13 bases between the two germline ends. Germline CDR1 reads SGDLS; CDR2 reads YYNGEE. This CDR3 has 13 amino acids. The CDR3 nucleotides are TGTGCCAGCAGCCCGAGCAGGGGTCATGAGCAGTTCTTC. It specifies CASSPSRGHEQFF. Based on the CDR3 plus reference TRBV9 and TRBJ2-1, the full variable domain is DSGVTQTPKHLITATGQRVTLRCSPRSGDLSVYWYQQSLDQGLQFLIQYYNGEERAKGNILERFSAQQFPDLHSELNLSSLELGDSALYFCASSPSRGHEQFFGPGTRLTVL.

J is TRBJ2-7 and V is TRBV18; the match to TRBD2 covers 13 bases. Germline CDR1 reads KGHSH; CDR2 reads LQKENI. This CDR3 contains 15 residues. V shed 2 bases, J shed 4 bases, and the junction held 2 bases outside the gene matches. CDR3 in amino acids: CASSPTSGRVYEQYF. The CDR3 nucleotides read TGTGCCAGCTCACCAACTAGCGGGAGGGTTTACGAGCAGTACTTC.

This chain connects TRBV7-2 to TRBJ2-1; D might be TRBD2 (6 bases). Germline CDR1 is SGHTA and CDR2 is FQGNSA. This CDR3 is built from 14 residues. Trimming shortened V by 5 bases and J by 11 bases, and 19 bases separated the two germline ends. Here the CDR3 reads CASSPGGGGPQQFF. The DNA of the CDR3 is TGTGCCAGCAGCCCCGGGGGTGGCGGGCCCCAGCAGTTCTTC.